The 28 T cell receptor beta chains below were found in one sample sequenced in a study of CD8 T cells in ankylosing spondylitis. These receptors' antigens are unknown. TCRdb redid the calling of the 5' RACE reads with MiXCR, one entry per CDR3 protein. The sample carries about 840,000 distinct CDR3 sequences, roughly 12% recorded once. Study-wide findings and caveats: Ankylosing spondylitis blood seemed to carry a telltale TCR beta motif made of several highly homologous variants.

The source material was blood, either unsorted or a sorted T cell fraction (not recorded which). These receptors all stem from a male donor with ankylosing spondylitis.

This clonotype was seen repeatedly, ten times or more. Here the CDR3 reads CASSLDAGPYNSPLHF. CDR3 bases: TGTGCCAGCAGCTTGGACGCAGGGCCCTATAATTCACCCCTCCACTTT. The chain couples TRBV5-6 to TRBJ1-6; perhaps TRBD1 as D (5 bases). The germline V gene has CDR1 SGHDT and CDR2 YYEEEE. CDR3 length equals 16 residues. V was clipped by 0 bases and J by 2 bases, with 9 bases between them.

This clonotype was observed many times. The chain has TRBV5-1 and TRBJ2-7; D remains unclear. This CDR3 is 14 amino acids long. Trimming pared 0 bases from V and 2 bases from J, leaving 9 bases between. Germline loops: CDR1 SGHRS, CDR2 YFSETQ. The CDR3 DNA reads as TGCGCCAGCAGCTTGGCAGTCAGTACCTACGAGCAGTACTTC. Amino acids: CASSLAVSTYEQYF.

The chain has TRBV20-1 and TRBJ2-3; the match to TRBD2 covers 9 bases. With V trimmed by 0 bases and J by 2 bases, 9 bases remained unmatched. Looked up from germline, CDR1 is DFQATT and CDR2 is SNEGSKA (reference sequence). CDR3 size: 17 residues. As DNA, the CDR3 is TGCAGTGCTAGAGATCGCCTAGCGGGGACTTACACAGATACGCAGTATTTT. It translates to CSARDRLAGTYTDTQYF.

This chain joins TRBV20-1 and TRBJ1-6; TRBD1 is a possible D gene (5 bases). Trimming took 6 bases from V and 7 from J, leaving 13 bases between them. Germline V gene data show CDR1 as DFQATT and CDR2 as SNEGSKA (reference sequence). The CDR3 runs 13 residues. The CDR3 coding sequence is TGCAGTGCGGGGGGGAGAGTGAATTCACCCCTCCACTTT. It is translated as CSAGGRVNSPLHF.

CDR3 amino acids: CAISEAGGSFYNEQFF. The CDR3 DNA is TGTGCCATCTCGGAAGCGGGGGGTTCCTTTTACAATGAGCAGTTCTTC. This rearrangement joins TRBV6-2 or TRBV6-3 to TRBJ2-1; 9 bases line up with TRBD2. The V gene end was trimmed by 10 bases and the J gene end by 4 bases; junction bases not matched to a gene: 14. The CDR3 totals 16 residues. Germline V gene lookup returns CDR1 MNHEY and CDR2 SVGEGT.

The sample holds a few counts of this clonotype. This rearrangement joins TRBV7-2 to TRBJ1-5, with unresolved D. The ends were cut back, 5 bases at V and 5 bases at J, with 16 bases in the middle. CDR3 length equals 15 residues. CDR1 SGHTA and CDR2 FQGNSA come from the germline V gene. The DNA of the CDR3 is TGTGCCAGCAGCCCGACATCCTCGGGTGATCAGCCCCAGCATTTT. Protein product: CASSPTSSGDQPQHF.

This clonotype was seen a few times. In DNA, the CDR3 is TGCAGTGCTAGAGATGGGCAGGGAGTGTATGGCTACACCTTC. It is translated as CSARDGQGVYGYTF. The chain carries TRBV20-1 and TRBJ1-2, with D possibly being TRBD1 (5 bases). The CDR3 spans 14 residues. Germline-derived CDR1 and CDR2 are DFQATT and SNEGSKA (reference sequence). The ends were cut back, 0 bases at V and 5 bases at J, with 13 bases in the middle.

This clonotype showed up many times. The rearrangement links TRBV6-2 or TRBV6-3 to TRBJ2-1, with 12 bases fitting TRBD2. CDR1 is MNHEY and CDR2 is SVGEGT in the germline V gene. The CDR3 runs 15 residues. The J segment lost 9 bases and the V segment lost 5 bases, leaving 8 bases of the junction unmatched. The CDR3 region has the DNA TGTGCCAGCAGTCCGACTAGCGGGAGTTTATTTGAGCAGTTCTTC. Protein sequence: CASSPTSGSLFEQFF.

This clonotype was detected only a few times. The rearrangement joins TRBV29-1 to TRBJ2-1, with a weak D call TRBD1 (5 bases). The CDR3 length is 12 residues. Germline-derived CDR1 and CDR2 are SQVTM and ANQGSEA. V was pared by 3 bases and J by 6 bases, with 9 bases between. The DNA for the CDR3 is TGCAGCGTTGACAGGGTAGGCAATGAGCAGTTCTTC. This encodes CSVDRVGNEQFF.

This clonotype was observed a few times. The chain recombines TRBV4-2 with TRBJ1-2; the D is unclear. Trimming cost V 1 base and J 13 bases, with 10 bases left between them. The germline CDR1 and CDR2 sequences are LGHNA and YNFKEQ. This CDR3 contains 11 residues. DNA of the CDR3: TGTGCCAGCAGCCAAGCTGCTGTACGCACCTTC. Its protein is CASSQAAVRTF.

This sequence joins TRBV18 and TRBJ2-1; 8 nucleotides match TRBD1. V was clipped by 3 bases and J by 8 bases; unmatched bases: 3. This CDR3 is 13 amino acids long. Germline V gene data show CDR1 as KGHSH and CDR2 as LQKENI. The CDR3 sequence is CASSPDREHEQFF. The CDR3 DNA follows: TGTGCCAGCTCACCGGACAGGGAGCATGAGCAGTTCTTC.

V and J are TRBV7-6 and TRBJ2-2, with 8 bases lining up with TRBD1. V lost 3 bases to trimming and J lost 5 bases; unmatched junction nucleotides: 8. Per germline, CDR1 SGHVS and CDR2 FNYEAQ. The CDR3 contains 16 residues. The CDR3 loop is CASSLGLRQGTGELFF. The CDR3 coding sequence is TGTGCCAGCAGCTTGGGGCTCCGACAGGGGACCGGGGAGCTGTTTTTT. The full variable domain, rest sourced from reference TRBV7-6 and TRBJ2-2, is GAGVSQSPRYKVTKRGQDVALRCDPISGHVSLYWYRQALGQGPEFLTYFNYEAQQDKSGLPNDRFSAERPEGSISTLTIQRTEQRDSAMYRCASSLGLRQGTGELFFGEGSRLTVL.

This clonotype was seen repeatedly, ten times or more. This chain connects TRBV4-3 to TRBJ2-2; TRBD2 is a possible D gene (5 bases). Per the germline V gene, CDR1 is LGHNA and CDR2 is YSLEER. V shed 4 bases and J shed 3 bases, with 27 bases lying between them. The CDR3 spans 20 residues. The CDR3 DNA reads as TGCGCCAGCAGCCCCAAGTTAACATCGAGGAGCGGCGTCTACACCGGGGAGCTGTTTTTT. The encoded protein is CASSPKLTSRSGVYTGELFF.

This clonotype was counted between two and nine times. The chain links TRBV4-2 to TRBJ1-2, with TRBD1 matching over 12 bases. The CDR3 spans 15 residues. V shed 3 bases and J 8 bases; nucleotides not matched to a gene: 7. Germline V gene data show CDR1 as LGHNA and CDR2 as YNFKEQ. CDR3 in DNA: TGTGCCAGCAGCCACACGGGACAGGGGGCGCGAGGCTACACCTTC. It encodes CASSHTGQGARGYTF.

This clonotype was seen only a few times. The V and J genes are TRBV7-2 and TRBJ2-7; D is possibly TRBD2 (6 bases). The V and J ends lost 5 bases and 1 base respectively, with 12 bases between them. CDR3 length: 14 residues. The germline gives CDR1 SGHTA, CDR2 FQGNSA. The DNA of the CDR3 is TGTGCCAGCAGCGTAGGTGGGACTTCCTACGAGCAGTACTTC. It is translated as CASSVGGTSYEQYF.

This clonotype was observed once. A clone one base away is much larger, so this may be a read error. The J gene is TRBJ2-7, the V gene TRBV4-3; 9 bases map to TRBD1. Germline CDR1 is LGHNA and CDR2 is YSLEER. CDR3 length: 15 residues. This chain's CDR3 is CDSSRGTGRDYEQYF. The DNA of the CDR3 is TGCGACAGCAGCCGAGGGACAGGGAGGGACTACGAGCAGTACTTC.

V gene TRBV4-1 combines with J gene TRBJ1-6, with D possibly matching TRBD1 (6 bases). V was shortened by 2 bases and J by 9 bases, with 17 bases between the two germline ends. Germline CDR1 is MGHRA and CDR2 is YSYEKL. CDR3 length: 16 residues. The DNA of the CDR3 is TGCGCCAGCAGCCAATCTTTCACAGGGCAAAGTTCACCCCTCCACTTT. Encoded protein: CASSQSFTGQSSPLHF.

This clonotype was counted only a few times. CDR3 DNA sequence: TGCAGCGTTGGTGTGTGGGGGAACACCGGGGAGCTGTTTTTT. Translation: CSVGVWGNTGELFF. The chain has TRBV29-1 and TRBJ2-2; D gene uncertain. Per germline, CDR1 SQVTM and CDR2 ANQGSEA. The CDR3 loop spans 14 amino acids. Trimming left V 4 bases short and J 1 base short, with 10 bases between.

This clonotype came up a few times. The rearrangement joins TRBV11-1 to TRBJ2-3; 7 bases are a match to TRBD2. V was pared by 9 bases and J by 4 bases, with 13 bases of the junction left unmatched. The CDR3 contains 15 residues. Germline assignment: CDR1 SGHAT and CDR2 FQDESV (reference sequence). The CDR3 sequence is CASGPRREYADTQYF. CDR3 nucleotide sequence: TGTGCCAGTGGGCCGAGGCGGGAGTACGCAGATACGCAGTATTTT. The whole variable domain, filled in from reference TRBV11-1 and TRBJ2-3, reads EAEVAQSPRYKITEKSQAVAFWCDPISGHATLYWYRQILGQGPELLVQFQDESVVDDSQLPKDRFSAERLKGVDSTLKIQPAELGDSAMYLCASGPRREYADTQYFGPGTRLTVL.

The table lists this clonotype with a few counts. The chain employs TRBV20-1 and TRBJ1-5; D unclear. Trimming removed 7 bases at V and 0 bases at J, with 10 bases between. The CDR3 runs to 13 residues. Germline-derived CDR1 and CDR2 are DFQATT and SNEGSKA (reference sequence). The CDR3 DNA follows: TGCAGTGTGTTAAGCAGTAGCAATCAGCCCCAGCATTTT. This codes for CSVLSSSNQPQHF.

CDR3 in amino acids: CASSSLPTEAFF. CDR3 DNA: TGTGCCAGCAGCTCCCTGCCTACTGAAGCTTTCTTT. The gene calls are TRBV9 and TRBJ1-1; D gene ambiguous. Trimming cost V 4 bases and J 5 bases, with 9 bases left between them. Germline values: CDR1 SGDLS, CDR2 YYNGEE. CDR3 length: 12 residues.

This clonotype showed up many times. The chain uses TRBV10-3 and TRBJ2-3; D ambiguous. Trimming shortened V by 3 bases and J by 0 bases, and 10 bases separated the two germline ends. The CDR3 contains 15 residues. Per the germline V gene, CDR1 is ENHRY and CDR2 is SYGVKD. The CDR3 DNA sequence: TGTGCCATCAGTGAACTGGCCCTCAGCACAGATACGCAGTATTTT. This sequence encodes CAISELALSTDTQYF.

This clonotype was counted between two and nine times. The chain employs TRBV11-2 and TRBJ2-1; tentative D call: TRBD1 (5 bases). The V gene's germline CDR1 is SGHAT and CDR2 FQNNGV. This CDR3 region has 18 residues. V gave up 3 bases and J gave up 4 bases, with 22 bases separating them. The CDR3 bases are TGTGCCAGCAGCTTGATTAAGGGGATCCCGATTTCTTACAATGAGCAGTTCTTC. Its translation: CASSLIKGIPISYNEQFF.

This sequence joins TRBV28 and TRBJ2-1, with D tentatively TRBD1 (5 bases). CDR1 is MDHEN and CDR2 is SYDVKM in the germline V gene. This CDR3 is 11 amino acids long. V gave up 2 bases and J gave up 13 bases, with 9 bases separating them. For the CDR3, the DNA is TGTGCCAGCAGTTTAAGGCAGGGCCAGTTCTTC. Its translation is CASSLRQGQFF. Full variable domain (outside the CDR3, taken from reference TRBV28 and TRBJ2-1): DVKVTQSSRYLVKRTGEKVFLECVQDMDHENMFWYRQDPGLGLRLIYFSYDVKMKEKGDIPEGYSVSREKKERFSLILESASTNQTSMYLCASSLRQGQFFGPGTRLTVL.

The chain is built from TRBV6-5 and TRBJ1-2, with D tentatively TRBD1 (6 bases). V lost 4 bases to trimming and J lost 6 bases, with 9 bases between them. Germline values: CDR1 MNHEY, CDR2 SVGAGI. CDR3 length: 12 residues. The CDR3 DNA sequence: TGTGCCAGCAGTTCCACAGGGAATGGCTACACCTTC. Amino acid sequence: CASSSTGNGYTF.

This clonotype was seen at least ten times. The chain employs TRBV20-1 and TRBJ2-3; 9 nucleotides align to TRBD2. V gave up 6 bases and J gave up 2 bases; unmatched junction bases: 6. Germline CDR1 is DFQATT and CDR2 is SNEGSKA (reference sequence). The CDR3 sequence is 14 residues long. In DNA form, the CDR3 reads TGCAGTGCGGCGATAGCGGGAGTCACAGATACGCAGTATTTT. Protein: CSAAIAGVTDTQYF.

This clonotype was counted only a few times. The genes are TRBV6-1 and TRBJ1-3, with D possibly TRBD1 on 6 matching bases. Germline V gene lookup returns CDR1 MNHNS and CDR2 SASEGT. Trimming cost V 5 bases and J 3 bases, with 11 bases left between them. This CDR3 comprises 14 residues. The DNA for the CDR3 is TGTGCCAGCAGTCCGGACAGAATTGGAAACACCATATATTTT. It encodes CASSPDRIGNTIYF.

This chain joins TRBV18 and TRBJ2-1; a possible D gene is TRBD2 (5 bases). V dropped 4 bases and J dropped 9 bases, with 13 bases sitting between them. In germline, CDR1 is KGHSH, CDR2 LQKENI. This CDR3 has 13 amino acids. CDR3 residues: CASSHDRRGEQFF. The CDR3 DNA reads TGTGCCAGCTCACATGACCGCCGGGGTGAGCAGTTCTTC.